The entry that follows covers one T cell receptor beta chain sequence. The sample comes from a study of response to subunit inactivated influenza vaccine. Germline assignment: CDR1 ENHRY and CDR2 SYGVKD. The CDR3 runs to 16 residues. Trimming at V came to 1 base and at J to 6 bases, leaving 5 bases not matched to a gene. Using its own MiXCR run on the RT-PCR reads, TCRdb lists one record per CDR3 protein. Of fewer than 400,000 distinct CDR3 sequences listed, about a fifth are singletons. V is TRBV10-3 and J is TRBJ2-2; 10 bases align to TRBD2. Source: PBMCs from blood, taken about 20 months after vaccination. This sequence originates from a man between 50 and 75 years old who received an inactivated influenza vaccine. CDR3 DNA sequence: TGTGCCATCAGTGAGTTGGGACTAGCGTCTTCCGGGGAGCTGTTTTTT. This gives the protein CAISELGLASSGELFF.